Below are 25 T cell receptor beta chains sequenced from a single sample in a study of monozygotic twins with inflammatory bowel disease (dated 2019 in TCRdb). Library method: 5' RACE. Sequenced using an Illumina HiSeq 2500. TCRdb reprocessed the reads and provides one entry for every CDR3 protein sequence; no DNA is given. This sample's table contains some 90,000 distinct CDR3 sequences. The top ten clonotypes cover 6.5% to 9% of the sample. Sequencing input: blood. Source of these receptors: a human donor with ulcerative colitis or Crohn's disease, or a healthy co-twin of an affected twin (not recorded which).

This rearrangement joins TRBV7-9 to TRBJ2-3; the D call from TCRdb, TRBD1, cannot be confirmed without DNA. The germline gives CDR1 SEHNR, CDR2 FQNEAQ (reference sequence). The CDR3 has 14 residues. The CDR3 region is CASSPDRTGHTQYF.

The CDR3 sequence is CSAGTVLSGANVLTF. The rearrangement joins TRBV20-1 to TRBJ2-6; no DNA is available, so the TRBD1 call from TCRdb remains unchecked. Germline CDR1 and CDR2: DFQATT and SNEGSKA (reference sequence). The CDR3 consists of 15 residues.

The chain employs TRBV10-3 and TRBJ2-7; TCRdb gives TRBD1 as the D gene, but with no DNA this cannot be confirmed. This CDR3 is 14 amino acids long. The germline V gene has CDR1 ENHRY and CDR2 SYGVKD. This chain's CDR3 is CAISGGYDNYEQYF.

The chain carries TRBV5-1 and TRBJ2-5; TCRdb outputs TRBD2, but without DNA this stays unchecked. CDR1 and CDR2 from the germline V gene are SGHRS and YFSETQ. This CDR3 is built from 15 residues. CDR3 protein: CASSSIAGGRETQYF.

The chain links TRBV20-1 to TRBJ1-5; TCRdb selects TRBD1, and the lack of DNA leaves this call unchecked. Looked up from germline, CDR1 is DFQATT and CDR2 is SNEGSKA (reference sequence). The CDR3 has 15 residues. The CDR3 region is CSAPPVGASNQPQHF.

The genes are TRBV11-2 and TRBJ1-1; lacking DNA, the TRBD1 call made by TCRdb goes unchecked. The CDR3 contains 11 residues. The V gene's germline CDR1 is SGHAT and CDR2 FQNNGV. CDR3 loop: CASSLGGGAFF.

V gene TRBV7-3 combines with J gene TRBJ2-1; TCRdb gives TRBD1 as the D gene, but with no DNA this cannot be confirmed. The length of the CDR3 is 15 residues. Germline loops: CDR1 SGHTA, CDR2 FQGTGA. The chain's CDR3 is CASSLRPRGYNEQFF.

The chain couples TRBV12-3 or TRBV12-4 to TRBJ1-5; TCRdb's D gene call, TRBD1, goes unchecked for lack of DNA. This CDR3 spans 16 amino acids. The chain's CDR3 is CASSTRDTYSNQPQHF.

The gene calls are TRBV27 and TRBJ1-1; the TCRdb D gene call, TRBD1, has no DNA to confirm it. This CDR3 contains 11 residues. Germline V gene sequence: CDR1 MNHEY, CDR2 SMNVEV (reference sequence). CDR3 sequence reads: CASRRQGKAFF.

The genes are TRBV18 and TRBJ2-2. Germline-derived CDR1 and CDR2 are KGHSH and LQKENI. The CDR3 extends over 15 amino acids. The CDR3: CASSPLAQNTGELFF. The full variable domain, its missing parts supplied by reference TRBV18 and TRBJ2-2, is NAGVMQNPRHLVRRRGQEARLRCSPMKGHSHVYWYRQLPEEGLKFMVYLQKENIIDESGMPKERFSAEFPKEGPSILRIQQVVRGDSAAYFCASSPLAQNTGELFFGEGSRLTVL.

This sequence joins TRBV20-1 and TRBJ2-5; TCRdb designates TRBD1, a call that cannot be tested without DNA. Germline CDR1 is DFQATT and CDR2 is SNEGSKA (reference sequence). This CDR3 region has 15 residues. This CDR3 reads CSAREPGQGQETQYF.

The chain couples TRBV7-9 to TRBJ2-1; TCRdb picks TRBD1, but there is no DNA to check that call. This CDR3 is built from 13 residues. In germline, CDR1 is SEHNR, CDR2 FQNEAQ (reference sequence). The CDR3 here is CASSPGGSYEQFF.

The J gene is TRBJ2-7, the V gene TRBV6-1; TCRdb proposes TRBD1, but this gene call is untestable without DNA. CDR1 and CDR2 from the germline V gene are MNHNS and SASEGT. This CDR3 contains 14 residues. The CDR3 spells CASSLAGDDYEQYF.

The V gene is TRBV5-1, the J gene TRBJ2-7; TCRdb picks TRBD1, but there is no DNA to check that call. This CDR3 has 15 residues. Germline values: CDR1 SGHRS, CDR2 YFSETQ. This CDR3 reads CASSSGGTGGYEQYF.

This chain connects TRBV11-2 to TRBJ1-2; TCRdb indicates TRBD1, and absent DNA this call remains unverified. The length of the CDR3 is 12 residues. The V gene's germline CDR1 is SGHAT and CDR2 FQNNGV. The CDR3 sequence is CASSPGPYGYTF. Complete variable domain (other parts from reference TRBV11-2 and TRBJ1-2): EAGVAQSPRYKIIEKRQSVAFWCNPISGHATLYWYQQILGQGPKLLIQFQNNGVVDDSQLPKDRFSAERLKGVDSTLKIQPAKLEDSAVYLCASSPGPYGYTFGSGTRLTVV.

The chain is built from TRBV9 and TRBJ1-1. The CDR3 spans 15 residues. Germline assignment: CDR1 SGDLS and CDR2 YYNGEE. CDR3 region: CASSVKAPGPTEAFF. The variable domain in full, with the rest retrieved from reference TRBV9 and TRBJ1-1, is DSGVTQTPKHLITATGQRVTLRCSPRSGDLSVYWYQQSLDQGLQFLIQYYNGEERAKGNILERFSAQQFPDLHSELNLSSLELGDSALYFCASSVKAPGPTEAFFGQGTRLTVV.

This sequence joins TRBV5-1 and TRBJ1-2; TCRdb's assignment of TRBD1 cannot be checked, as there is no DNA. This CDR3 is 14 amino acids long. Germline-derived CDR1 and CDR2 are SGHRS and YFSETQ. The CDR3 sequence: CASSHTGTVYGYTF.

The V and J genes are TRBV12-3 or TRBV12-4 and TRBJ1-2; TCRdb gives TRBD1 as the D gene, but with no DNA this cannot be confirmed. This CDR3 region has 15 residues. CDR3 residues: CASSRRRGQTYGYTF.

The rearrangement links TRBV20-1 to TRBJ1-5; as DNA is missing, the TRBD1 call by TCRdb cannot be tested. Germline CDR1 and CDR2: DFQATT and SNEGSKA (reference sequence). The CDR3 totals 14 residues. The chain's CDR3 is CSARDGGARQPQHF.

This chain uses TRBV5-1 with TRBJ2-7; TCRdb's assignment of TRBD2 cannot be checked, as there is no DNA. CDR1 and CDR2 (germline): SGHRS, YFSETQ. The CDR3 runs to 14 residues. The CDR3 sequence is CASSTGTSEREQYF.

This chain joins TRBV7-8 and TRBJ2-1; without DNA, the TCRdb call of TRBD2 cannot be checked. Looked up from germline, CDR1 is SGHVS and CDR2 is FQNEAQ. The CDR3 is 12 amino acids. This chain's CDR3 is CASSLASGQQFF.

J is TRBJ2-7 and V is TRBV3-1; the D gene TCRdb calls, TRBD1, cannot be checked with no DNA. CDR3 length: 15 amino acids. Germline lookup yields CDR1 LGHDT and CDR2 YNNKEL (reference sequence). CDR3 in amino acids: CASSQGSGSNYEQYF.

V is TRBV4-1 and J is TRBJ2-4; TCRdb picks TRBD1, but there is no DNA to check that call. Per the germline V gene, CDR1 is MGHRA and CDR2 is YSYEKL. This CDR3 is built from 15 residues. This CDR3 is CASSQVNEGTGASLF.

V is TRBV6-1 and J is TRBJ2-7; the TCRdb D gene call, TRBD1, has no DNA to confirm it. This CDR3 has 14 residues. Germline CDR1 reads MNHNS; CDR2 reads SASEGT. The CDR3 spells CASSGGQRSYEQYF.

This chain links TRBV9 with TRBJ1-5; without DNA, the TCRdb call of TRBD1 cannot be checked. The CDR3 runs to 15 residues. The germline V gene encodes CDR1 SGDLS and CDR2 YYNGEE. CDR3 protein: CASSGGEWTNQPQHF.